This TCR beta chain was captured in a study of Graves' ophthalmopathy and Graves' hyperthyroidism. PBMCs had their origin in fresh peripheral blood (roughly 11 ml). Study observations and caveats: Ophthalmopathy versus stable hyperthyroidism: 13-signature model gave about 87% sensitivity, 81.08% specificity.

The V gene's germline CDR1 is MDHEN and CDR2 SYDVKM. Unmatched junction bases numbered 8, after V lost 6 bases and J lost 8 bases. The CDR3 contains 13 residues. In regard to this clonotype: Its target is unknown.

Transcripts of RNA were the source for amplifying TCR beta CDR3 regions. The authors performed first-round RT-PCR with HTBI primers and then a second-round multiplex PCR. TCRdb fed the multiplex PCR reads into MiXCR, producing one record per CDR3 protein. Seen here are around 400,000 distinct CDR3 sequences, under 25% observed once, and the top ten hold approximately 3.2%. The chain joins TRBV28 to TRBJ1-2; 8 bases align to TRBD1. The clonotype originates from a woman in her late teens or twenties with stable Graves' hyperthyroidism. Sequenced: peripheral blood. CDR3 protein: CASRRQGARGYTF. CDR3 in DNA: TGTGCCAGCAGGCGGCAGGGGGCAAGGGGCTACACCTTC.